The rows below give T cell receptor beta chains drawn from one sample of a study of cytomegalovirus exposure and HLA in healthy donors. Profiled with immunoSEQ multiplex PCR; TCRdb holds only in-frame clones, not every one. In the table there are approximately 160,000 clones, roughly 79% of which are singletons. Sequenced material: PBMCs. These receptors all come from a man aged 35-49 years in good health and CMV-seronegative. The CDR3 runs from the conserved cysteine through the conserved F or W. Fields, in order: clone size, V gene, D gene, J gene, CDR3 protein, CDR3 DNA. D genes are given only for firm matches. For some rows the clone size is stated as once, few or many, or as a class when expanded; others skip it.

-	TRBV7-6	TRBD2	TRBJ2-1	CASSLGWREIRTHHEQFF	TGTGCCAGCAGCTTAGGATGGCGGGAGATCAGAACACATCATGAGCAGTTCTTC
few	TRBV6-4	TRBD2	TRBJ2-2	CASSEAAGGLTGELFF	TGTGCCAGCAGTGAAGCGGCGGGAGGACTCACCGGGGAGCTGTTTTTT
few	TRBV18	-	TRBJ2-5	CASSVRQKETQYF	TGTGCCAGCTCAGTCCGACAGAAAGAGACCCAGTACTTC
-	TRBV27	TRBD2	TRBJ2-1	CASSFGGLAGSYSYNEQFF	TGTGCCAGCAGTTTCGGGGGACTAGCGGGATCGTACTCCTACAATGAGCAGTTCTTC
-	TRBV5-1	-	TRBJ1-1	CASSRDSMGETEAFF	TGCGCCAGCAGCCGGGACTCTATGGGGGAGACTGAAGCTTTCTTT
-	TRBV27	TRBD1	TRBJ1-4	CASSIQGAGEKLFF	TGTGCCAGCAGTATACAGGGGGCGGGTGAAAAACTGTTTTTT
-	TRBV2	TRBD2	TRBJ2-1	CASRRETSGRSVEQFF	TGTGCCAGCAGGAGGGAGACTAGCGGGAGGTCGGTTGAGCAGTTCTTC
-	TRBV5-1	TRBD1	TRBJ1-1	CASSLGTAGLDTEAFF	TGCGCCAGCAGCTTAGGGACAGCAGGTTTGGACACTGAAGCTTTCTTT
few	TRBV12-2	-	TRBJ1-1	CASRSSICSSEAFF	TGTGCAAGTCGCTCCAGTATATGCTCCTCTGAAGCTTTCTTT
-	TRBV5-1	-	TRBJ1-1	CASSFYSGKSNTEAFF	TGCGCCAGCAGCTTTTATTCAGGGAAATCAAACACTGAAGCTTTCTTT
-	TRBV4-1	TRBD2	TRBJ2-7	CASSQDRGLAVYEQYF	TGCGCCAGCAGCCAAGATAGGGGACTAGCGGTTTACGAGCAGTACTTC
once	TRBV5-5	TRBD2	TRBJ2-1	CASSLVSGTSYNEQFF	TGTGCCAGCAGCTTGGTTAGCGGGACCTCCTACAATGAGCAGTTCTTC
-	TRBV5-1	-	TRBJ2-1	CASSTRQRFSSYNEQFF	TGCGCCAGCAGCACCCGACAGCGATTCAGCTCCTACAATGAGCAGTTCTTC
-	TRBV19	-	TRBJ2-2	CASSTGQGNTGELFF	TGTGCCAGTAGTACTGGCCAGGGGAACACCGGGGAGCTGTTTTTT
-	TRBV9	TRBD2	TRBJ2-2	CASSRGLAFTGELFF	TGTGCCAGCAGCCGGGGACTAGCGTTCACCGGGGAGCTGTTTTTT
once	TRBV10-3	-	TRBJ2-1	CAISEVGKRTSRNNEQFF	TGTGCCATCAGTGAAGTCGGGAAGAGGACTTCTCGGAACAATGAGCAGTTCTTC
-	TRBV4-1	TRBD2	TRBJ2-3	CASSQATSGNTDTQYF	TGCGCCAGCAGCCAAGCGACTAGCGGTAACACAGATACGCAGTATTTT
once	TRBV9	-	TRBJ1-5	CASSPNSFNQPQHF	TGTGCCAGCAGCCCAAACAGTTTTAATCAGCCCCAGCATTTT
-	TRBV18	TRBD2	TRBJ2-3	CASSPRVAGATDTQYF	TGTGCCAGCTCACCACGGGTAGCGGGAGCGACAGATACGCAGTATTTT
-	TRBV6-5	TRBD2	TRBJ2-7	CASSYSSGGYEQYF	TGTGCCAGCAGTTACTCCTCGGGGGGCTACGAGCAGTACTTC
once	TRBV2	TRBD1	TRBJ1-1	CASSDRGLPAFF	TGTGCCAGCAGTGACAGGGGGCTCCCGGCTTTCTTT
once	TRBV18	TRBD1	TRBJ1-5	CASSPFGQGAQGQPQHF	TGTGCCAGCTCACCGTTTGGACAGGGGGCTCAAGGTCAGCCCCAGCATTTT
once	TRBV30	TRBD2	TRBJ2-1	CAWSDGASGRTYNEQFF	TGTGCCTGGAGTGATGGGGCTAGCGGGAGAACCTACAATGAGCAGTTCTTC
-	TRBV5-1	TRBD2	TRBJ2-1	CASSLSGTSGSDEQFF	TGCGCCAGCAGTCTATCCGGGACTAGCGGATCGGATGAGCAGTTCTTC
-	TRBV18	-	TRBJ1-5	CASKEAGYSNQPQHF	TGTGCCAGCAAGGAAGCAGGCTATAGCAATCAGCCCCAGCATTTT
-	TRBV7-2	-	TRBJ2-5	CASSRNRGKETQYF	TGTGCCAGCAGCCGCAATCGGGGAAAAGAGACCCAGTACTTC
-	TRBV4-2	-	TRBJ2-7	CASSQGTYLLDEQYF	TGTGCCAGCAGCCAGGGGACTTACCTCCTGGACGAGCAGTACTTC
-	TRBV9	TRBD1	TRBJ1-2	CASSLRPGGPPKDGYTF	TGTGCCAGCAGCCTTCGACCAGGGGGCCCTCCCAAGGATGGCTACACCTTC
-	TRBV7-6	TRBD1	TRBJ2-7	CASSQGTGFEQYF	TGTGCCAGCAGCCAGGGGACAGGGTTTGAGCAGTACTTC
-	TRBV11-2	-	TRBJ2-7	CASSSAGAKSWDEQYF	TGTGCCAGCAGCTCGGCGGGCGCGAAGTCCTGGGACGAGCAGTACTTC
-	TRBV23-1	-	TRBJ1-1	CASSQPGTVPRTEAFF	TGCGCCAGCAGTCAACCAGGAACCGTCCCCCGCACTGAAGCTTTCTTT
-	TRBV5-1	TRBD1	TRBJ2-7	CASSSGQGWEQYF	TGCGCCAGCAGCTCCGGACAGGGCTGGGAGCAGTACTTC
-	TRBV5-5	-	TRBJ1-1	CASSLTWTEAFF	TGTGCCAGCAGCTTAACTTGGACTGAAGCTTTCTTT
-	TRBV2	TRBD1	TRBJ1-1	CASNRQGPNTEAFF	TGTGCCAGCAATCGACAGGGACCGAACACTGAAGCTTTCTTT
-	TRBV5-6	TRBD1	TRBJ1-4	CASSYGTGVEKLFF	TGTGCCAGCAGTTACGGGACAGGGGTTGAAAAACTGTTTTTT
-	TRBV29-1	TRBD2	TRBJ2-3	CSAPTGTSGRWGTDTQYF	TGCAGCGCCCCCACCGGGACTAGCGGGAGATGGGGCACAGATACGCAGTATTTT
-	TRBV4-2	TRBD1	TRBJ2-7	CASSQDRDRGLGYEQYF	TGTGCCAGCAGCCAAGACCGGGACAGGGGGCTTGGGTACGAGCAGTACTTC